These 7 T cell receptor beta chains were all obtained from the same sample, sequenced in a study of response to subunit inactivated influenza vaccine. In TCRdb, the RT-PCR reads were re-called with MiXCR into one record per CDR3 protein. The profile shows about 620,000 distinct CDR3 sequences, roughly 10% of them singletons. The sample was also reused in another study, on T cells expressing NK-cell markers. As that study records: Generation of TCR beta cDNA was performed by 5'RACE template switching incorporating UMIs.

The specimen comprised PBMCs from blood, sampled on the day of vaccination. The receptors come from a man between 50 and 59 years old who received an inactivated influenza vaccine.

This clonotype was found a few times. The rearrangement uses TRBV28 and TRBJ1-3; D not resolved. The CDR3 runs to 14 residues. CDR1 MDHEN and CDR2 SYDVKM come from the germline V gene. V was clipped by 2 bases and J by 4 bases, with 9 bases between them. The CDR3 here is CASSLIQPGNTIYF. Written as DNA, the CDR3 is TGTGCCAGCAGTTTAATCCAGCCCGGAAACACCATATATTTT.

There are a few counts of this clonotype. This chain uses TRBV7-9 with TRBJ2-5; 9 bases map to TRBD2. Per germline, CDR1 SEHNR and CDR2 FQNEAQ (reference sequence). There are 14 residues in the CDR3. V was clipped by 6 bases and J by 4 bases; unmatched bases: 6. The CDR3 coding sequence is TGTGCCAGCAGACCTAGGACTAGCGTAGAGACCCAGTACTTC. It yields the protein CASRPRTSVETQYF.

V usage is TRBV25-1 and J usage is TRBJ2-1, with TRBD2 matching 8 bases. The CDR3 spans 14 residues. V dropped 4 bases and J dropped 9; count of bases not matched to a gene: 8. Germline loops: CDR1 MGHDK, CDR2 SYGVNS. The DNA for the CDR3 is TGTGCCAGCAGTGTAACAGGACTAGCTATTGAGCAGTTCTTC. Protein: CASSVTGLAIEQFF.

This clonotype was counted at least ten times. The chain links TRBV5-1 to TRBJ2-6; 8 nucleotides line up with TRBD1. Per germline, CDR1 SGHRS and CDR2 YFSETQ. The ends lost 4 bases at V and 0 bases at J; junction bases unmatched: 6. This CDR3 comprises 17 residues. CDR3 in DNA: TGCGCCAGCAGCAAAGGACAGGGCCTCTCTGGGGCCAACGTCCTGACTTTC. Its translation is CASSKGQGLSGANVLTF.

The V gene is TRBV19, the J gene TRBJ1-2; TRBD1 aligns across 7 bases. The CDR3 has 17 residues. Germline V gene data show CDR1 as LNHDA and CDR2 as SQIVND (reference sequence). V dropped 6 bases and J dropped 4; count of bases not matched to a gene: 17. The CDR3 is CASRDLLTGRSGYGYTF. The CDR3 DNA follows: TGTGCCAGTAGAGATCTACTGACAGGGAGGAGCGGCTATGGCTACACCTTC.

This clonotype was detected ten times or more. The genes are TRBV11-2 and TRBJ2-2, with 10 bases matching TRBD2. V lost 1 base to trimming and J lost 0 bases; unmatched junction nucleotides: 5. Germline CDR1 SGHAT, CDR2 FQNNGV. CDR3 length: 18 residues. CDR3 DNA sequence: TGTGCCAGCAGCTTAGGCCCTAGCGGGAGAGCGAACACCGGGGAGCTGTTTTTT. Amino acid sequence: CASSLGPSGRANTGELFF.

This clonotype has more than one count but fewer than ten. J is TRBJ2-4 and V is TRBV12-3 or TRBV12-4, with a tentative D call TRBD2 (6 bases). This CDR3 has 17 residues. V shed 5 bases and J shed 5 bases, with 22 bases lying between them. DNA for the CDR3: TGTGCCAGCAGTCCTGGTCGGGGGTGGGTCGGCGAAAACATTCAGTACTTC. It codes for CASSPGRGWVGENIQYF.